The rows below give T cell receptor beta chains drawn from one sample of a study of PD-1 blockade in classical Hodgkin lymphoma. Sequencing used immunoSEQ multiplex PCR; TCRdb keeps in-frame clones, though not all of them. The table lists over 25,000 clones, 82% of them singletons. The source material was peripheral blood mononuclear cells (PBMCs), sampled before the second cycle of nivolumab. All receptors come from a human donor with classical Hodgkin lymphoma. The CDR3 runs from the conserved cysteine through the conserved F or W. Fields, in order: clone size, D gene, J gene, V gene, CDR3 DNA, CDR3 protein. D genes are given only for firm matches. Size values are once, few and many counts, or a class for expanded clones, and some rows have none.

NA | TRBD1 | TRBJ2-3 | TRBV7-2 | TGTGCCAGCAGCCGAGACAGGGGAACAGATACGCAGTATTTT | CASSRDRGTDTQYF
NA | TRBD2 | TRBJ2-3 | TRBV6-1 | TGTGCCAGCAGTGAAGCGGGCCTAGCGGGGCTCCTGGGGAGGGGGCATTATAGCACAGATACGCAGTATTTT | CASSEAGLAGLLGRGHYSTDTQYF
NA | NA | TRBJ1-4 | TRBV10-3 | TGTGCCATCAGTGAGGGTGCAACTAATGAAAAACTGTTTTTT | CAISEGATNEKLFF
medium-sized | TRBD1 | TRBJ2-1 | TRBV29-1 | TGCAGCGTCGGATCTCGGGACAGGGCGTACAATGAGCAGTTCTTC | CSVGSRDRAYNEQFF
NA | TRBD2 | TRBJ2-1 | TRBV7-8 | TGTGCCAGCAGCTTAACCTACGGGGGGAGCTTGTACAATGAGCAGTTCTTC | CASSLTYGGSLYNEQFF
NA | TRBD1 | TRBJ1-2 | TRBV4-1 | TGCGCCAGCAGCCCGGGACAGGTATATGGCTACACCTTC | CASSPGQVYGYTF
NA | NA | TRBJ2-5 | TRBV7-2 | TGTGCCAGCAGCTCATCTCGGACTGGAACGGAGACCCAGTACTTC | CASSSSRTGTETQYF
NA | NA | TRBJ1-3 | TRBV5-5 | TGTGCCAGCAGCGGAGGGGATAGGGACACCATATATTTT | CASSGGDRDTIYF
NA | TRBD1 | TRBJ2-7 | TRBV7-2 | TGTGCCAGCAGCGGACCCGGGACAGCACCCTACGAGCAGTACTTC | CASSGPGTAPYEQYF
NA | NA | TRBJ1-2 | TRBV4-1 | TGCGCCAGCAGCCAAGATCAGGGGTTTAACTATGGCTACACCTTC | CASSQDQGFNYGYTF
NA | TRBD1 | TRBJ1-4 | TRBV7-8 | TGTGCCAGCGAGGGACAGTCTAATGAAAAACTGTTTTTT | CASEGQSNEKLFF
medium-sized | NA | TRBJ2-7 | TRBV5-5 | TGTGCCAGCAGCTTGGCGGATGACGAGCAGTACTTC | CASSLADDEQYF
NA | NA | TRBJ2-7 | TRBV15 | TGTGCCACCAGCACAGGACTGGACTCCTACGAGCAGTACTTC | CATSTGLDSYEQYF